The present TCR beta chain was sequenced within a study of beta chain features in type 1 diabetes. Study results and limitations: TCRB CDR3s were moderately but significantly shorter in Type 1 diabetes patients in all four CD4+ subsets.

The CDR3 spans 15 residues. Germline V lookup: CDR1 PRHDT, CDR2 FYEKMQ (reference sequence). The V gene lost 0 bases and the J gene lost 0 bases, with 6 bases spanning the gap. On this clone: Antigen unknown.

The study reverse transcribed the entire isolated RNA, so it sequenced expressed TCRB transcripts. Profiled with immunoSEQ multiplex PCR; TCRdb holds only in-frame clones, not every one. The data hold about 150,000 clones, with 10% to 15% observed a single time. The chain recombines TRBV13 with TRBJ1-5, with D unresolved. The receptor was isolated from a man younger than 35 with type 1 diabetes. Source material: central memory CD4+ T cells from blood. In DNA form, the CDR3 reads TGTGCCAGCAGCTTAGGTTCCAGTAGCAATCAGCCCCAGCATTTT. Translating gives CASSLGSSSNQPQHF.